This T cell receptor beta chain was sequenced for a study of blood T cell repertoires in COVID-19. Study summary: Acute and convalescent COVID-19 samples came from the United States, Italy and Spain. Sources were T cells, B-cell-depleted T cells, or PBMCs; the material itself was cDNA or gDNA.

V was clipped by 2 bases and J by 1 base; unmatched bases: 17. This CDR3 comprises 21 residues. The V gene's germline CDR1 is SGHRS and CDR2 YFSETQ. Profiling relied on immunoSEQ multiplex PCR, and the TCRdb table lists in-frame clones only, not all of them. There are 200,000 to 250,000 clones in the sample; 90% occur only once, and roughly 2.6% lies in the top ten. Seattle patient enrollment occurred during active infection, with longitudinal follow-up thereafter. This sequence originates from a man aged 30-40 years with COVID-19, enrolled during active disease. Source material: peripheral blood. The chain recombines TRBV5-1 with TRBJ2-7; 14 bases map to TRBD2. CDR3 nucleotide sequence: TGCGCCAGCAGCTTCCGACTAGCGGGAGGGTGGACTCAAAGGACGTCCTACGAGCAGTACTTC. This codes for CASSFRLAGGWTQRTSYEQYF.